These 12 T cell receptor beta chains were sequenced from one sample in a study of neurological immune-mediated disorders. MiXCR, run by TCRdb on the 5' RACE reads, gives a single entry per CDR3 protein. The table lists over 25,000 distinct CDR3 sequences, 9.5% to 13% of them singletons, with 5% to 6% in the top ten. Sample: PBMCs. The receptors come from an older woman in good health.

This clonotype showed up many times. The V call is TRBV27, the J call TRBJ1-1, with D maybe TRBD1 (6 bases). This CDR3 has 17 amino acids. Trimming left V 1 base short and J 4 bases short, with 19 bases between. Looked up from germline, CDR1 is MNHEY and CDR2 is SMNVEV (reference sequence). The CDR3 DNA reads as TGTGCCAGCAGTTTATTATCCGGCAGGGGTGGGGCCACTGAAGCTTTCTTT. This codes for CASSLLSGRGGATEAFF.

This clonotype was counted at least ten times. CDR3 amino acids: CASSLEGQGTYEQYF. The CDR3 nucleotides read TGTGCCAGCAGCTTAGAGGGACAGGGGACTTACGAGCAGTACTTC. The chain uses TRBV7-8 and TRBJ2-7; TRBD1 matches 10 bases. The CDR3 runs 15 residues. Trimming at V came to 1 base and at J to 4 bases, leaving 4 bases not matched to a gene. The germline gives CDR1 SGHVS, CDR2 FQNEAQ.

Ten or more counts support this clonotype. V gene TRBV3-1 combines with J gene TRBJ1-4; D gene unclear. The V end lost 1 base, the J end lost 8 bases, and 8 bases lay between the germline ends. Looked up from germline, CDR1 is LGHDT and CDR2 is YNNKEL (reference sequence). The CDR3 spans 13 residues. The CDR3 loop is CASSQVVDEKLFF. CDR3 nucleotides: TGTGCCAGCAGCCAAGTCGTCGACGAAAAACTGTTTTTT. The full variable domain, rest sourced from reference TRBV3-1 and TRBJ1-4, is DTAVSQTPKYLVTQMGNDKSIKCEQNLGHDTMYWYKQDSKKFLKIMFSYNNKELIINETVPNRFSPKSPDKAHLNLHINSLELGDSAVYFCASSQVVDEKLFFGSGTQLSVL.

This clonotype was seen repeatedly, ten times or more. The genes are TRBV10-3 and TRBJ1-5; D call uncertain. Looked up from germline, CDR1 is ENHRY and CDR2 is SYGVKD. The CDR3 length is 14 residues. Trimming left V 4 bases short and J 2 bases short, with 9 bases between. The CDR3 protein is CAISGGEGNQPQHF. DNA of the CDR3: TGTGCCATCAGTGGCGGGGAGGGCAATCAGCCCCAGCATTTT.

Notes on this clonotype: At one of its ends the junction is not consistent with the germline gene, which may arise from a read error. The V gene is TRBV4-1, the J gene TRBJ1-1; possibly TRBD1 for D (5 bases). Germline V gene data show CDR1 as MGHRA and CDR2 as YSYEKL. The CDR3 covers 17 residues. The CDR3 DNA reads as TGCGCAAGCAGCCAACATCTCGTAGGGACCGAGAACACTGAAGCTTTCTTT. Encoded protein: CASSQHLVGTENTEAFF.

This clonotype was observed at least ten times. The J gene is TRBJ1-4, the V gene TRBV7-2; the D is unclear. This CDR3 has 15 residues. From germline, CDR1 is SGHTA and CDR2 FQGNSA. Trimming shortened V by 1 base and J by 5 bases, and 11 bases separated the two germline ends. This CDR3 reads CASSLVARPNEKLFF. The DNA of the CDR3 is TGTGCCAGCAGCTTAGTGGCCAGACCAAATGAAAAACTGTTTTTT.

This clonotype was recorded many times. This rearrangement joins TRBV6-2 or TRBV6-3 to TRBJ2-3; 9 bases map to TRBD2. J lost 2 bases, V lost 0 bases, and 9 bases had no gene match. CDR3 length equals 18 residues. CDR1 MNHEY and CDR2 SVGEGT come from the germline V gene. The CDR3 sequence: CASSYSRLAGSITDTQYF. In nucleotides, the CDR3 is TGTGCCAGCAGTTACTCGAGGCTAGCGGGGTCGATCACAGATACGCAGTATTTT.

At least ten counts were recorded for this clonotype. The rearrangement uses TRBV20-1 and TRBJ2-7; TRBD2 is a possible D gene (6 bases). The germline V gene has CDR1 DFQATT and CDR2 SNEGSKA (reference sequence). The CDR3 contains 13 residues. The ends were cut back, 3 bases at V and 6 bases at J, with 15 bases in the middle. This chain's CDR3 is CSARGDLMGEQYF. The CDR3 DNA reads TGCAGTGCTAGGGGGGACTTAATGGGCGAGCAGTACTTC.

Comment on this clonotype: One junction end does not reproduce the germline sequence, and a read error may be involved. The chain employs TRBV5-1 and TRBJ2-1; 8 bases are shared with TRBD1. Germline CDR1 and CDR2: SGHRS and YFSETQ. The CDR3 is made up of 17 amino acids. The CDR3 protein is CANSLTDRGFSYSEQFF. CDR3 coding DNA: TGCGCCAACAGCCTAACCGACAGGGGATTCTCCTACAGTGAGCAGTTCTTC.

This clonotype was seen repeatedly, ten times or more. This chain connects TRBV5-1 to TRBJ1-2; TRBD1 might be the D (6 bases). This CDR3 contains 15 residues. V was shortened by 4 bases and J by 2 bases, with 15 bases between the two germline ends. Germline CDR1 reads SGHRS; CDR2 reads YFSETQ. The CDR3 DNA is TGCGCCAGCAGCACGCCGTTAACAGGGAACTATGGCTACACCTTC. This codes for CASSTPLTGNYGYTF.

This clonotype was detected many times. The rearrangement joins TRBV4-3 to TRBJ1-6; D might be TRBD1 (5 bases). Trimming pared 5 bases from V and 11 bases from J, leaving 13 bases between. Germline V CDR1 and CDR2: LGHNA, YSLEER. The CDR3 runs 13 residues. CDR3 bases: TGCGCCAGCAGCAGCCTCACAGGTCCACCCCTCCACTTT. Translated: CASSSLTGPPLHF.

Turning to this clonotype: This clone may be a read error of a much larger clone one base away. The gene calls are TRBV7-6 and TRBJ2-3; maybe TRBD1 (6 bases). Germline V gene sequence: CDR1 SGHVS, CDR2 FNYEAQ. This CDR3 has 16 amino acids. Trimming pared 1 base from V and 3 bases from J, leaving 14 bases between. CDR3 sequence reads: CASSLDMQGKTDTQYF. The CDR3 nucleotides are TGTGCCAGCAGCTTAGATATGCAGGGGAAGACAGATACGCAGTATTTT.